This note documents a single T cell receptor (beta chain) sequence. The source of the sample is a study of PD-1 blockade in classical Hodgkin lymphoma. CDR3 size: 16 residues. With V trimmed by 5 bases and J by 9 bases, 15 bases remained unmatched. Per the germline V gene, CDR1 is SQVTM and CDR2 is ANQGSEA. Each of the patients experienced relapse following autologous stem cell transplantation, and their brentuximab vedotin exposure differed. The table came from immunoSEQ multiplex PCR; TCRdb's copy has only in-frame clones and leaves some out. The table shows some 100,000 clones, with around nine tenths occurring only once.

Sequenced here: peripheral blood mononuclear cells (PBMCs), sampled at baseline. The chain has TRBV29-1 and TRBJ2-1; 11 bases fit TRBD2. This receptor was obtained from a human donor with classical Hodgkin lymphoma. DNA of the CDR3: TGCAGCGTTTCACCCCTGGCACTAGCGGGAGTGGGTGAGCAGTTCTTC. This gives the protein CSVSPLALAGVGEQFF.